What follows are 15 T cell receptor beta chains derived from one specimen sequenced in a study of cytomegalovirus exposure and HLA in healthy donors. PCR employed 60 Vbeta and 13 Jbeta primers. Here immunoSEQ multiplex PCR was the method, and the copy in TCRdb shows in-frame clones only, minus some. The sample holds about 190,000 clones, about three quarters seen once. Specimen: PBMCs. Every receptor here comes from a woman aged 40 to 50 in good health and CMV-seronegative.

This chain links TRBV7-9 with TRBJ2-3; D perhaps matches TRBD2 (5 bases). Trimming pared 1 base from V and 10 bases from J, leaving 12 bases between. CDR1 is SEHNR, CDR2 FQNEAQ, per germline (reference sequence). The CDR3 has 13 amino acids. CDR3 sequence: CASSLGADSSQYF. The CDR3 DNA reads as TGTGCCAGCAGCTTAGGTGCGGACTCATCGCAGTATTTT.

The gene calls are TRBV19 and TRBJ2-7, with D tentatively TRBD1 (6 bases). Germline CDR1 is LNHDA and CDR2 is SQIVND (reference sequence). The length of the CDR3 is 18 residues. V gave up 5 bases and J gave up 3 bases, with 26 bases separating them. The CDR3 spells CASSPLLGGRDTFYEQYF. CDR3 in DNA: TGTGCCAGTAGTCCCCTCCTAGGGGGTCGGGACACCTTCTACGAGCAGTACTTC.

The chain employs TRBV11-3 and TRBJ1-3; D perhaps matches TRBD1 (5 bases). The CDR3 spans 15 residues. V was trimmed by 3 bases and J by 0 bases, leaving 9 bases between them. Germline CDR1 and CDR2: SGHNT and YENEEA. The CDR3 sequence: CASSFRASSGNTIYF. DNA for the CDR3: TGTGCCAGCAGCTTCAGGGCGAGCTCTGGAAACACCATATATTTT.

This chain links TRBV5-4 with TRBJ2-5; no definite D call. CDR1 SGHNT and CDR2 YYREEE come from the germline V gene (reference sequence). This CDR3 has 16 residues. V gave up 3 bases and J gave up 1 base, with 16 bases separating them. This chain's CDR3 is CASSYTPAGSQETQYF. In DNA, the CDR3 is TGTGCCAGCAGCTACACCCCTGCCGGGTCCCAAGAGACCCAGTACTTC.

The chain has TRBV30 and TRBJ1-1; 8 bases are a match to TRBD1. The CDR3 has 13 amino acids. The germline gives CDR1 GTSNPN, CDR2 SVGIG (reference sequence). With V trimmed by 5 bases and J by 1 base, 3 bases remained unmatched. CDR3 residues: CAWGGQANTEAFF. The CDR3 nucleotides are TGTGCCTGGGGGGGACAGGCGAACACTGAAGCTTTCTTT.

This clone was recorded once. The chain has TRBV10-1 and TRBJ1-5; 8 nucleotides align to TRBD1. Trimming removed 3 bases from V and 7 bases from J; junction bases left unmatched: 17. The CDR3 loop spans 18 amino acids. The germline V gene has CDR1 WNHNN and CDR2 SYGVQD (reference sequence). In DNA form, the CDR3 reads TGCGCCAGCAGTGACTATTCGGACAGGGCATCCAATCGCCAGCCCCAGCATTTT. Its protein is CASSDYSDRASNRQPQHF.

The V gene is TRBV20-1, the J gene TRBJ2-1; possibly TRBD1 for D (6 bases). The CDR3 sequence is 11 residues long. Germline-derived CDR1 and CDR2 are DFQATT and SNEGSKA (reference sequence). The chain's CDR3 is CRGGSYNEQFF. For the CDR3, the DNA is TGCAGAGGGGGATCCTACAATGAGCAGTTCTTC.

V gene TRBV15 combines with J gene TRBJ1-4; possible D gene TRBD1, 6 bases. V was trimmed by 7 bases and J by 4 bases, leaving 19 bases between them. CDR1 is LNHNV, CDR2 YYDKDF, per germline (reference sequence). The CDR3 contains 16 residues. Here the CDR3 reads CATINTRGGVNEKLFF. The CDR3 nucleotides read TGTGCCACCATCAACACCCGGGGGGGCGTTAATGAAAAACTGTTTTTT.

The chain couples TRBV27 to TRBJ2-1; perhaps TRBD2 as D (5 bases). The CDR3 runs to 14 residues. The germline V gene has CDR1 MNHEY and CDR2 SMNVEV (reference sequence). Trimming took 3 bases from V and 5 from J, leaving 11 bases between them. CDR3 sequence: CASSLSSGDNEQFF. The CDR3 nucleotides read TGTGCCAGCAGTTTGTCTTCCGGGGACAATGAGCAGTTCTTC.

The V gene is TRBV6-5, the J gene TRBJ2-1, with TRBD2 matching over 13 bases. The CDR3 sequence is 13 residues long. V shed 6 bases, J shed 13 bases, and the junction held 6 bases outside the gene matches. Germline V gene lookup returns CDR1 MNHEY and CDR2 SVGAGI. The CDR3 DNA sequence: TGTGCCAGCAGCAGCGGGACTAGCGGGAAACAGTTCTTC. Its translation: CASSSGTSGKQFF.

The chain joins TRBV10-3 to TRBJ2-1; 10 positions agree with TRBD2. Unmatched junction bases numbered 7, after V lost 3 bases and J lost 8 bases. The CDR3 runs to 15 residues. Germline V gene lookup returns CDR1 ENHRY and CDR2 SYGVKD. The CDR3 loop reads CAISDSSGRRHEQFF. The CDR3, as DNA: TGTGCCATCAGTGATAGTAGCGGGAGGCGGCATGAGCAGTTCTTC.

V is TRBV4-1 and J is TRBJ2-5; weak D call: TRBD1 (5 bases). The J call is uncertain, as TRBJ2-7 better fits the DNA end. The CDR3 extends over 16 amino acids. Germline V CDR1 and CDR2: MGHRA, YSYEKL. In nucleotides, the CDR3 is TGCGCCAGCAGCCAAGGGCCCCCAGGGATCCCCTACGAGCAGTACTTC. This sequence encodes CASSQGPPGIPYEQYF.

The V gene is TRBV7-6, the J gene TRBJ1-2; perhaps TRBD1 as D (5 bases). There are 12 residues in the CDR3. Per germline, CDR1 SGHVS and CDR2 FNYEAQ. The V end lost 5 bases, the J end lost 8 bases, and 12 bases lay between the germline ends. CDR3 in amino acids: CASSPGAGGYTF. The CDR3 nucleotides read TGTGCCAGCAGCCCCGGCGCAGGGGGCTACACCTTC. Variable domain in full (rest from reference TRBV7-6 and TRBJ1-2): GAGVSQSPRYKVTKRGQDVALRCDPISGHVSLYWYRQALGQGPEFLTYFNYEAQQDKSGLPNDRFSAERPEGSISTLTIQRTEQRDSAMYRCASSPGAGGYTFGSGTRLTVV.

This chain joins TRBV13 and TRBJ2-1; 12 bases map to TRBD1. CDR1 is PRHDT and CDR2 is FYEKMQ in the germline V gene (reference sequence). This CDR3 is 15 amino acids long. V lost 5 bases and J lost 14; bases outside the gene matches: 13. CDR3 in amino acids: CASSEPGQGALTEFF. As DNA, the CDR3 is TGTGCCAGCAGCGAACCGGGACAGGGGGCACTAACGGAGTTCTTC.

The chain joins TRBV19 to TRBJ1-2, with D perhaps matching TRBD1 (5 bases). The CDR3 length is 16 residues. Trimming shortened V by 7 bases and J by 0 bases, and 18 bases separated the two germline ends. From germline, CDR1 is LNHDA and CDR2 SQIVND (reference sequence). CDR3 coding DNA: TGTGCCAGTACTCAGGGATCCGCCCTAGCTAACTATGGCTACACCTTC. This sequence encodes CASTQGSALANYGYTF.